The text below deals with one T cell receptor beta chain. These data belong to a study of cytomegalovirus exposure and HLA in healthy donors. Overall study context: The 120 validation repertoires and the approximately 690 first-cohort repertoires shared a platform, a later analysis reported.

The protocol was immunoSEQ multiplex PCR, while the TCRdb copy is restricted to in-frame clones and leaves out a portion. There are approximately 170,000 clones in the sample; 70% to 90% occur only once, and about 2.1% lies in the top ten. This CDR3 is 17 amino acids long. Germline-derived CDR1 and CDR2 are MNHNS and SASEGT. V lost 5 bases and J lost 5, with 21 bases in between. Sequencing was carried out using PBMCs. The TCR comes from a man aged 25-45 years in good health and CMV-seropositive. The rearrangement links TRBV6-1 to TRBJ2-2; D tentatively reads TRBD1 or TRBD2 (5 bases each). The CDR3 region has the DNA TGTGCCAGCAGTCAAGGACTGGGGCTGGGGCAAACCGGGGAGCTGTTTTTT. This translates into CASSQGLGLGQTGELFF.